Described below is a single T cell receptor (beta chain) sequence and its context. The V end lost 8 bases, the J end lost 6 bases, and 22 bases lay between the germline ends. Germline V lookup: CDR1 GTSNPN, CDR2 SVGIG (reference sequence). The CDR3 extends over 14 amino acids. These data originate in a study of blood T cell repertoires in COVID-19. Study-level background: Acute and convalescent COVID-19 samples came from the United States, Italy and Spain.

In the original workflow: Amplification from reference gene primers served as the basis for estimated nucleated cell counts. The method was immunoSEQ multiplex PCR; TCRdb's version includes in-frame clones alone and lacks a portion of them. V, J and clone size were drawn from that table, and D and trimming were deduced from the DNA. This sample has 150,000 to 200,000 clones, with 85% found just once. The chain uses TRBV30 and TRBJ1-2; D is unclear. The TCR originated in a human donor with acute or convalescent COVID-19. The donor label of this sample is uncertain. The material sequenced was peripheral blood. CDR3 DNA: TGTGCCCGTGGAACGTCAGGATTTTTGGATGGCTACACCTTC. Amino acid sequence: CARGTSGFLDGYTF. The full variable domain, with the rest looked up from reference TRBV30 and TRBJ1-2, is SQTIHQWPATLVQPVGSPLSLECTVEGTSNPNLYWYRQAAGRGLQLLFYSVGIGQISSEVPQNLSASRPQDRQFILSSKKLLLSDSGFYLCARGTSGFLDGYTFGSGTRLTVV.